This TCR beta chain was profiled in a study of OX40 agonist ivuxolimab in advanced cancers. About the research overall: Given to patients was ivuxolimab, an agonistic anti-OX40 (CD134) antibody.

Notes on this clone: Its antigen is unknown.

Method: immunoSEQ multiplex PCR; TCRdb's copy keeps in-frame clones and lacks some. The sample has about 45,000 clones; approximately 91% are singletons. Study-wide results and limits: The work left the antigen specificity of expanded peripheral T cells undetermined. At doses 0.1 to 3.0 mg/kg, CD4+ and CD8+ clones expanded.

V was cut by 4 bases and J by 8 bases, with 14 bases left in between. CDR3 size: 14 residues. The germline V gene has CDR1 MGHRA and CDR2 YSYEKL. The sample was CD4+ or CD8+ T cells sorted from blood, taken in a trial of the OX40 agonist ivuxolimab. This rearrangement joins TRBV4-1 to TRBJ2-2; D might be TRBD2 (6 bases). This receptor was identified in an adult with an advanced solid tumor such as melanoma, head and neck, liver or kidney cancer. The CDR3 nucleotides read TGCGCCAGCAGCCTGGCTGGGGGGTCGGGGGAGCTGTTTTTT. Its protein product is CASSLAGGSGELFF.